This T cell receptor beta chain was recorded in a study of T cell responses to AZD1222 COVID-19 vaccine. Notes on the study in general: Sampling that yielded the repertoires occurred only after the peak T cell response. Nearly half of the spike-specific TCRs reportedly recognize variant regions that carry no mutations. The study found Spike-specific TCR breadth and depth rose after two AZD1222 doses.

TCRdb keeps only in-frame clones here, not all; method: immunoSEQ multiplex PCR. The sample consists of more than 140,000 clones, 88% of them appearing once. This CDR3 region has 14 residues. The germline V and J ends were trimmed by 6 bases and 6 bases, with 17 bases remaining between them. Germline V CDR1 and CDR2: LGHDT, YNNKEL (reference sequence). A remark on this clone: Its antigen is unknown.

The source material was peripheral blood, sampled on day 0 of AZD1222 vaccination. This clonotype originated in an adult in good health. V gene TRBV3-1 (or the pseudogene TRBV3-2) combines with J gene TRBJ1-2; tentative D call: TRBD1 (5 bases). The CDR3 is CASRPRGGRNGYTF. DNA of the CDR3: TGTGCCAGCAGACCCCGTGGGGGAAGGAATGGCTACACCTTC.